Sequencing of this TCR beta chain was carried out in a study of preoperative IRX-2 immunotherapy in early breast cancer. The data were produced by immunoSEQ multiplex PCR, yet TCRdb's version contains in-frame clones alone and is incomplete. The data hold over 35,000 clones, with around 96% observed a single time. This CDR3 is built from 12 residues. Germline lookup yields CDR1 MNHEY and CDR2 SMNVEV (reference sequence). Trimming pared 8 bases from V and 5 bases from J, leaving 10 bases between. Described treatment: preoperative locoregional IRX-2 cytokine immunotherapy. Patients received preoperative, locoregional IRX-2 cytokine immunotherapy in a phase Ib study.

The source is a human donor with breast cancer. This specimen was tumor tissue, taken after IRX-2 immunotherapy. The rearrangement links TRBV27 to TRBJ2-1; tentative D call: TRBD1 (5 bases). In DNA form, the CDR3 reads TGTGCCAGCTTCAGGGTAAACAATGAGCAGTTCTTC. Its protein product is CASFRVNNEQFF.